The clone carrying this TCR beta chain was picked up a small number of times. It was with 60 Vbeta and 13 Jbeta primers that the PCR ran. Measured with immunoSEQ multiplex PCR; TCRdb has only the in-frame clones, and not every one. The sample holds about 150,000 clones, approximately 86% seen once. This specimen belongs to a study of cytomegalovirus exposure and HLA in healthy donors. The CDR3 is 15 residues long. V was cut by 9 bases and J by 1 base, with 15 bases left in between. CDR1 and CDR2 (germline): SNHLY, FYNNEI. This clonotype was obtained from a woman between 50 and 59 years old in good health and CMV-seropositive. The chain joins TRBV2 to TRBJ2-2; D might be TRBD2 (5 bases). Material for sequencing was PBMCs. The CDR3 reads CASLMSSRNTGELFF. Written as DNA, the CDR3 is TGTGCCAGTCTTATGTCTAGCAGGAACACCGGGGAGCTGTTTTTT.